This TCR beta chain is from a study of blood T cell repertoires in COVID-19. Turning to the study itself: PBMCs, B-cell-depleted T cells, or T cells were the source of the cDNA or gDNA that made up the material.

Per the study methods: From reference gene primer amplification, estimates of nucleated cell counts were derived. TCRdb's copy holds only in-frame clones and misses some; the assay was immunoSEQ multiplex PCR. The DNA gave D and trimming, while V, J and clone size come from that table. The data show roughly 290,000 clones, with roughly 86% seen just once and approximately 7.8% held by the top ten. Trimming removed 3 bases from V and 14 bases from J; junction bases left unmatched: 6. Germline CDR1 reads LGHDT; CDR2 reads YNNKEL (reference sequence). This CDR3 is 14 amino acids long. This chain links TRBV3-1 (or the pseudogene TRBV3-2) with TRBJ1-6; 11 nucleotides align to TRBD1. This clonotype originated in a woman aged 50 to 60 who had recovered from COVID-19. Sequencing was carried out using peripheral blood. The CDR3 DNA reads TGTGCCAGCAGCCACCTCGGGGGACAGGGGGCCCTCCACTTT. Translated, it gives CASSHLGGQGALHF.